This T cell receptor beta chain was observed in a study of CD8+ T cells in alopecia areata. Findings and caveats of the study: Tissue-resident alphabeta T cells belonging to normal skin likewise get sequenced within scalp specimens.

Sequencing relied on a cDNA template that was reverse transcribed from extracted RNA. Profiled with immunoSEQ multiplex PCR; TCRdb holds only in-frame clones, not every one. The sample holds fewer than 90,000 clones, roughly 51% seen once. The germline CDR1 and CDR2 sequences are SNHLY and FYNNEI. The CDR3 extends over 14 amino acids. The ends lost 7 bases at V and 5 bases at J; junction bases unmatched: 6. Comment on this clone: Antigen unknown.

Punch biopsies of lesional scalp, plus peripheral blood, were taken from alopecia areata patients. This sequence originates from a human donor with alopecia areata. The sample was NKG2D-high CD8+ T cells sorted from blood. The rearrangement links TRBV2 to TRBJ2-3, with 10 positions matching TRBD1. CDR3 residues: CASIGGQGGDTQYF. DNA for the CDR3: TGTGCCAGCATTGGTGGACAGGGGGGAGATACGCAGTATTTT.